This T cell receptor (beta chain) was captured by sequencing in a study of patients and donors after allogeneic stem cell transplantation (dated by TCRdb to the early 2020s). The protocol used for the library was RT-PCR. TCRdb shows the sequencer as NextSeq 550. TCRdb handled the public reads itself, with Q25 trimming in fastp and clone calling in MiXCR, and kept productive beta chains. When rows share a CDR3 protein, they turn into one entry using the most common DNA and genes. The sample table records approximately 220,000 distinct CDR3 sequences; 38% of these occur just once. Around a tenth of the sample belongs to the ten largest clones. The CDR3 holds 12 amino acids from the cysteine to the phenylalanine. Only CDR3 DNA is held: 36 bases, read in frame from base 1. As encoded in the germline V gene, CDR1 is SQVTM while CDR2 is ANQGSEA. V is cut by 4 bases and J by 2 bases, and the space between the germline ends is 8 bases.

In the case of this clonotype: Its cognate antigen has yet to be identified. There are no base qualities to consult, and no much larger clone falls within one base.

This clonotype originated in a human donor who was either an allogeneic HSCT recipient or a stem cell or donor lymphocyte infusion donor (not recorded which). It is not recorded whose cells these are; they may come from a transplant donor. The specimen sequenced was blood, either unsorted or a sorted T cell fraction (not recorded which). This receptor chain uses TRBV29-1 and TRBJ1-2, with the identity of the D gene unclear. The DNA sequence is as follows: TGCAGCGTTGCTCGACGGAACTATGGCTACACCTTC. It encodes CSVARRNYGYTF.